This TCR beta chain was recorded in a study of T cell changes during pregnancy in multiple sclerosis. Assay used: immunoSEQ multiplex PCR; TCRdb lists only in-frame clones, some missing. Here the sample spans about 65,000 clones, 85% to 95% being singletons. The germline V gene encodes CDR1 SEHNR and CDR2 FQNEAQ (reference sequence). J gave up 0 bases and V 4 bases, and 4 bases lay outside the gene matches. There are 15 residues in the CDR3. The sequences come from CD8+ T cells from peripheral blood mononuclear cells, collected in the third trimester of pregnancy. This TCR came from a female donor in good health, enrolled as a control in a pregnancy study. The V and J genes are TRBV7-9 and TRBJ2-3, with TRBD2 matching over 7 bases. CDR3 DNA: TGTGCCAGCAGCTGGCTAGCGGTTAGCACAGATACGCAGTATTTT. This sequence encodes CASSWLAVSTDTQYF.